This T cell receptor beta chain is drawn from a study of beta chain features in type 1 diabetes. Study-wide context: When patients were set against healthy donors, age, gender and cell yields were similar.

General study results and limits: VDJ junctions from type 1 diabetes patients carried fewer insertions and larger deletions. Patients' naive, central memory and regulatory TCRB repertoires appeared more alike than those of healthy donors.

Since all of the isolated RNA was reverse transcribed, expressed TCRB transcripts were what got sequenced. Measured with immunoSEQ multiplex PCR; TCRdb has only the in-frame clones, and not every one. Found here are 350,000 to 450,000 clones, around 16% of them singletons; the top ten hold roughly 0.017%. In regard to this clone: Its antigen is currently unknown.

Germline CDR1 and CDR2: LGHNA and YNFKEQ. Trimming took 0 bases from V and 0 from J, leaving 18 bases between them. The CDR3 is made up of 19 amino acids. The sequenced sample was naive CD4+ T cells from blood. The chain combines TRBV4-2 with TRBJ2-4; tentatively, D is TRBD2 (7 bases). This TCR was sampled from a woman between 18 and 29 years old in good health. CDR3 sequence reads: CASSQDRGLAEVAKNIQYF. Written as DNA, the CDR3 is TGTGCCAGCAGCCAAGATCGGGGGCTAGCGGAGGTAGCCAAAAACATTCAGTACTTC.